This T cell receptor (beta chain) was captured in a study of cytomegalovirus exposure and HLA in healthy donors. Findings and caveats of the study: Sequencing had likely introduced a cluster of highly shared sequence variants as an artifact. Versus the approximately 700-donor mean, an Asian-associated ancestry cluster reportedly showed fewer N-insertions in a later analysis.

As concerns this clone: Its antigen is as yet unknown.

V lost 7 bases to trimming and J lost 5 bases, with 14 bases between them. In germline, CDR1 is MNHNS, CDR2 SASEGT. There are 14 residues in the CDR3. PCR involved 60 Vbeta and 13 Jbeta primers. Here immunoSEQ multiplex PCR was the method, and the copy in TCRdb shows in-frame clones only, minus some. This table holds over 130,000 clones, around 79% found once. The V gene is TRBV6-1, the J gene TRBJ1-4; weak D call: TRBD1 (5 bases). This receptor was taken from a man over 45 in good health and CMV-seropositive. Sequencing was performed on PBMCs. CDR3 in DNA: TGTGCCAGCACCCGAAGCAGGGCAAATGAAAAACTGTTTTTT. Amino acid sequence: CASTRSRANEKLFF.